This is a list of T cell receptor beta chains from one sample in a study of PD-L1 blockade in urothelial cancer. Clones were sequenced by immunoSEQ multiplex PCR, and TCRdb holds only the in-frame ones, with some missing. The table shows some 71,000 clones, with 86% occurring only once. The sample in question was PBMCs, obtained around atezolizumab (anti-PD-L1) treatment. All receptors come from a man aged 55-75 years with urothelial cancer. Both conserved end residues are part of each CDR3.

J | V | CDR3
TRBJ2-1 | TRBV7-2 | CASSSPSSGGAYEQFF
TRBJ2-5 | TRBV5-1 | CASSLVGGAETQYF
TRBJ2-5 | TRBV9 | CASSVDASGGEETQYF
TRBJ2-3 | TRBV7-9 | CASSARGMQTDTQYF
TRBJ1-5 | TRBV7-2 | CASSLERNQPQHF
TRBJ1-5 | TRBV19 | CASSTSRGNQPQHF
TRBJ2-2 | TRBV29-1 | CSVHDRGNTGELFF
TRBJ2-3 | TRBV7-3 | CASSPDRSTDTQYF
TRBJ2-1 | TRBV5-4 | CASNTGTGGLNEQFF
TRBJ2-3 | TRBV7-2 | CASSLMVSGGPGDTQYF
TRBJ1-6 | TRBV6-5 | CASQYQGSYNSPLHF
TRBJ2-2 | TRBV11-1 | CASTDLGAPNTGELFF
TRBJ1-1 | TRBV28 | CASNVIGIRTGRNTEAFF
TRBJ2-7 | TRBV5-1 | CASSLGGGSYEQYF
TRBJ1-1 | TRBV7-8 | CASGHREGASVTEAFF
TRBJ2-1 | TRBV9 | CASSRQGTSSYNEQFF
TRBJ2-1 | TRBV30 | CAWRKLSGTAGNEQFF
TRBJ2-7 | TRBV28 | CASTPGTGHLEQYF
TRBJ2-5 | TRBV6-4 | CASSATSGGVETQYF
TRBJ1-5 | TRBV30 | CAWSQADRGLSF
TRBJ2-1 | TRBV6-6 | CASILAGGADNEQFF
TRBJ1-1 | TRBV21-1 | CASSKKEVNYHTEAFF
TRBJ2-2 | TRBV9 | CASSLTSGGAGNTGELFF
TRBJ2-5 | TRBV15 | CATSRGGPETQYF
TRBJ1-5 | TRBV18 | CASSPGGSNQPQHF
TRBJ2-7 | TRBV2 | CASRVSYEQYF
TRBJ1-3 | TRBV4-1 | CASSLGTASGNTIYF
TRBJ2-6 | TRBV9 | CASSPVGFAGANVLTF
TRBJ1-1 | TRBV7-2 | CASSPGVEAFF
TRBJ2-7 | TRBV2 | CASSEGGSYEQYF
TRBJ1-6 | TRBV7-2 | CASSLERGGNSPLHF
TRBJ2-2 | TRBV4-1 | CASSHRTGSTGELFF
TRBJ1-5 | TRBV6-6 | CASSPSKGGSNQPQHF
TRBJ2-2 | TRBV4-1 | CASSQKPGGTNTGELFF
TRBJ1-5 | TRBV5-5 | CASSSEDRGNQPQHF
TRBJ2-2 | TRBV18 | CASSPTGGANTGELFF
TRBJ2-1 | TRBV29-1 | CSVPEGAITGNEQFF
TRBJ2-7 | TRBV7-2 | CASSLTWGQQYEQYF
TRBJ1-3 | TRBV19 | CASSIGPERLSGNTIYF
TRBJ2-3 | TRBV7-7 | CASSPGTGVTDTQYF
TRBJ2-1 | TRBV6-4 | CASSAQRGSGEQFF
TRBJ2-3 | TRBV6-5 | CASSAASGGRDTQYF
TRBJ2-5 | TRBV11-3 | CASSLDTGTGVQQETQYF
TRBJ2-1 | TRBV6-1 | CASRTGTGSNEQFF
TRBJ2-1 | TRBV27 | CASSFERYNEQFF
TRBJ1-2 | TRBV28 | CASSSRDRGSLYGYTF
TRBJ2-2 | TRBV6-5 | CASSYSGAPGELFF
TRBJ2-7 | TRBV30 | CAWSVSLVEQYF
TRBJ1-1 | TRBV15 | CATSTQDSEAFF
TRBJ2-1 | TRBV25-1 | CASSESSGVSSYNEQFF
TRBJ2-3 | TRBV7-8 | CASSLGGGGTQYF
TRBJ1-2 | TRBV11-2 | CASSLTSSNYGYTF
TRBJ1-2 | TRBV19 | CASSIDAGTGYGYTF
TRBJ1-2 | TRBV5-1 | CASRGQGATKNYGYTF
TRBJ2-7 | TRBV19 | CASTDRGSPYEQYF
TRBJ2-5 | TRBV4-1 | CASSQRGVRGVWETQYF